This T cell receptor beta chain is drawn from a study of radiation and T cells in renal cell carcinoma. Study outcomes and limitations: No pretreatment tumor biopsies were available for baseline clonotypes.

As to this clone: The target antigen is unknown.

This CDR3 is built from 13 residues. Between the trimmed V and J ends, which lost 3 bases and 3 bases, there was a span of 6 bases. The germline gives CDR1 SGHNT, CDR2 YENEEA. Generated by immunoSEQ multiplex PCR, the TCRdb table keeps only in-frame clones and is missing some. Here the sample spans roughly 130,000 clones, over 75% being singletons. Time point indicated: baseline pretreatment blood. The treatment here: 15 Gy SBRT to primary tumor, nephrectomy 4 weeks later. Blood was sampled at baseline, 2 weeks and 4 weeks after SBRT. This sequence was found in a woman between 50 and 59 years old with renal cell carcinoma. This specimen consisted of blood, obtained from a patient whose treatment included radiotherapy and nephrectomy. The chain is built from TRBV11-3 and TRBJ2-1; D is unresolved. The DNA of the CDR3 is TGTGCCAGCAGCTTTGACAACTACAATGAGCAGTTCTTC. Amino acids: CASSFDNYNEQFF.